The text below deals with one TCR beta chain. The entry originates in a study of T cell responses to AZD1222 COVID-19 vaccine. The repertoire was sequenced with immunoSEQ multiplex PCR; TCRdb's copy has only in-frame clones and lacks some. The sample lists approximately 100,000 clones; about 85% were seen once. The CDR3 spans 14 residues. V was shortened by 3 bases and J by 2 bases, with 11 bases between the two germline ends. CDR1 is SEHNR, CDR2 FQNEAQ, per germline (reference sequence). The clonotype was recovered from an adult in good health. The V gene is TRBV7-9, the J gene TRBJ2-7; tentative D call: TRBD2 (6 bases). The source material was peripheral blood, sampled on day 0 of AZD1222 vaccination. CDR3 DNA sequence: TGTGCCAGCAGCTTCCCCGGGAGACCCTACGAGCAGTACTTC. Translated, it gives CASSFPGRPYEQYF.